Sequencing of this T cell receptor (beta chain) was carried out in a study of blood T cells in healthy people across ages. Study findings and constraints: Per million T cells, TCR beta diversity dropped about linearly as age rose. The study lacked donor CMV status, which possibly confounded expanded clonotype changes.

This clonotype was picked up a small number of times. Its antigen is unknown. Primers used in a second PCR of roughly 6 to 12 cycles were a sample-barcoded 5' primer and a J-beta primer mix. Each CDR3 protein is one row after TCRdb ran MiXCR on the 5' RACE reads. The sample comprises more than 800,000 distinct CDR3 sequences, 29% of which are singletons, and around 16% rests with the top ten. Per sample, extraction of total RNA gave at least 5.5 micrograms in every case. Germline-derived CDR1 and CDR2 are MNHNY and SVGAGI (reference sequence). This CDR3 region has 14 residues. V dropped 4 bases and J dropped 6 bases, with 13 bases sitting between them.

What was sequenced was blood. V usage is TRBV6-6 and J usage is TRBJ2-1; D is undetermined. This TCR came from a woman older than 75 in good health. The CDR3 loop reads CASSSRTLGNEQFF. CDR3 DNA sequence: TGTGCCAGCAGTTCGAGGACCCTAGGCAATGAGCAGTTCTTC.